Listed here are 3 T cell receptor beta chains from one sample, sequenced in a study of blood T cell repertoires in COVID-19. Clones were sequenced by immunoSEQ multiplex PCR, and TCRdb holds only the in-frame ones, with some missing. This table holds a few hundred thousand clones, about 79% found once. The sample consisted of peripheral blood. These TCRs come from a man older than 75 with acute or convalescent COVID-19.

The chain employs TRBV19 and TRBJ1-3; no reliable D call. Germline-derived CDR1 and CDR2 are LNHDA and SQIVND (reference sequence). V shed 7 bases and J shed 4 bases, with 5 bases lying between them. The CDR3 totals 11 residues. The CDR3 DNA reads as TGTGCCAGTAACAGCGGAAACACCATATATTTT. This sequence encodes CASNSGNTIYF.

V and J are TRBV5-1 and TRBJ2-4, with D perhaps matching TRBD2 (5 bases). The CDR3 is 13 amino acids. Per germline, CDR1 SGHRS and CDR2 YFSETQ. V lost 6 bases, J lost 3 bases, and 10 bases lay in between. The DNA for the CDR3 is TGCGCCAGCACCTCGGAGGTCAAAAACATTCAGTACTTC. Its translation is CASTSEVKNIQYF. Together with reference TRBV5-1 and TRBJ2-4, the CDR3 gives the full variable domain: KAGVTQTPRYLIKTRGQQVTLSCSPISGHRSVSWYQQTPGQGLQFLFEYFSETQRNKGNFPGRFSGRQFSNSRSEMNVSTLELGDSALYLCASTSEVKNIQYFGAGTRLSVL.

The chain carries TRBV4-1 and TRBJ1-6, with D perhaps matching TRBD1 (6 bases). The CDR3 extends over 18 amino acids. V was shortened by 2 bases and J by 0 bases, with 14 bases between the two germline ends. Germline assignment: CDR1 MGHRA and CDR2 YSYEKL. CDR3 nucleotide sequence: TGCGCCAGCAGCCAACAGGGGAAACTGGCCTCCTATAATTCACCCCTCCACTTT. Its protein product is CASSQQGKLASYNSPLHF.